Shown below are 28 T cell receptor beta chains from a single sample sequenced in a study of metastatic and nonmetastatic thyroid tumors. TCRdb re-analyzed the PCR reads using MiXCR. The repertoire holds around 41,000 clones, 28% seen once, with about 10% in the top ten. Before thyroid surgery, none of the patients had received any treatment. The sample comprised blood. Source of these receptors: a male donor with papillary thyroid cancer or a benign thyroid nodule (not recorded which). Some clones in this sample may be carry-over from other donors' samples.

This chain joins TRBV20-1 and TRBJ1-1; no clear D. Per the germline V gene, CDR1 is DFQATT and CDR2 is SNEGSKA (reference sequence). V lost 5 bases to trimming and J lost 1 base, with 5 bases between them. The CDR3 covers 11 residues. CDR3 coding DNA: TGCAGTGCTCAGAGGAACACTGAAGCTTTCTTT. It specifies CSAQRNTEAFF.

The DNA for the CDR3 is TGTGAAAGCAGCCCCGGTACAGAGCAGTTCTTC. Protein sequence: CESSPGTEQFF. V usage is TRBV7-6 and J usage is TRBJ2-1; D remains ambiguous. Germline loops: CDR1 SGHVS, CDR2 FNYEAQ. The CDR3 loop spans 11 amino acids.

V usage is TRBV6-5 and J usage is TRBJ1-2; D gene uncertain. The V gene lost 4 bases and the J gene lost 6 bases, with 12 bases spanning the gap. The CDR3 spans 13 residues. Per germline, CDR1 MNHEY and CDR2 SVGAGI. The CDR3 is CASSSEGRHGYTF. CDR3 nucleotide sequence: TGTGCCAGCAGTTCAGAAGGGAGGCATGGCTACACCTTC.

CDR3: CASSDGGFSGNEQFF. Written as DNA, the CDR3 is TGTGCCAGCAGTGACGGCGGTTTTTCGGGCAATGAGCAGTTCTTC. The genes are TRBV2 and TRBJ2-1; D is uncertain. Trimming pared 3 bases from V and 6 bases from J, leaving 15 bases between. The germline CDR1 and CDR2 sequences are SNHLY and FYNNEI. This CDR3 is 15 amino acids long.

At least ten counts were recorded for this clone. The chain employs TRBV6-2 or TRBV6-3 and TRBJ2-1; D not certain. CDR1 and CDR2 from the germline V gene are MNHEY and SVGEGT. The CDR3 loop spans 11 amino acids. V was clipped by 7 bases and J by 5 bases, with 6 bases between them. The CDR3 DNA reads as TGTGCCAGCAAGGATAACAATGAGCAGTTCTTC. Encoded protein: CASKDNNEQFF.

Many counts were recorded for this clone. The chain couples TRBV9 to TRBJ2-5; 9 bases are a match to TRBD1. CDR1 and CDR2 from the germline V gene are SGDLS and YYNGEE. This CDR3 is 14 amino acids long. The V and J ends lost 4 bases and 5 bases, in that order; junction bases with no gene match: 6. CDR3 DNA: TGTGCCAGCAGCCCCCGGACAGGGGCGGAGACCCAGTACTTC. It translates to CASSPRTGAETQYF. Supplemented by reference TRBV9 and TRBJ2-5, the full variable domain reads DSGVTQTPKHLITATGQRVTLRCSPRSGDLSVYWYQQSLDQGLQFLIQYYNGEERAKGNILERFSAQQFPDLHSELNLSSLELGDSALYFCASSPRTGAETQYFGPGTRLLVL.

This clone has a count of ten or more. The V call is TRBV28, the J call TRBJ2-3; TRBD2 matches at 9 bases. The CDR3 is 15 residues long. Germline CDR1 is MDHEN and CDR2 is SYDVKM. The V segment lost 2 bases and the J segment 3 bases; nucleotides outside the gene matches: 3. DNA of the CDR3: TGTGCCAGCAGTTTAGTAGCGGGAGTGACAGATACGCAGTATTTT. Encoded protein: CASSLVAGVTDTQYF.

This clone has a count of ten or more. J is TRBJ2-5 and V is TRBV20-1, with D possibly TRBD1 on 5 matching bases. Germline V gives CDR1 DFQATT, CDR2 SNEGSKA (reference sequence). The CDR3 sequence is 13 residues long. Trimming took off 8 bases at V and 1 base at J, with 14 bases between the two ends. The CDR3 loop is CSPNPRGQETQYF. The CDR3 nucleotides read TGCAGTCCGAACCCTAGGGGCCAAGAGACCCAGTACTTC.

This clone has only a few counts. V gene TRBV12-3 or TRBV12-4 combines with J gene TRBJ2-1; possible D gene TRBD1, 6 bases. CDR3 length: 15 amino acids. V was shortened by 3 bases and J by 13 bases, with 22 bases between the two germline ends. CDR3 region: CASSLSHRANPCQFF. CDR3 bases: TGTGCCAGCAGTTTGAGTCACAGGGCAAATCCCTGTCAGTTCTTC.

This clone was picked up many times. The V and J genes are TRBV7-2 and TRBJ2-5, with D unresolved. The CDR3 covers 13 residues. CDR1 and CDR2 from the germline V gene are SGHTA and FQGNSA. V was shortened by 6 bases and J by 5 bases, with 13 bases between the two germline ends. The CDR3 bases are TGTGCCAGCAGTCGTCTAGTACCCGAGACCCAGTACTTC. It encodes CASSRLVPETQYF.

As regards this clone: Sequence at one end of the junction differs from germline and may be a read error. The chain carries TRBV6-7 and TRBJ2-7; TRBD1 matches 8 bases. TRBV6-7 is classed as an ORF, of uncertain function. The CDR3 is 18 amino acids. The CDR3 sequence: CASSYSKSSRGRSYEKYF. DNA for the CDR3: TGTGCCAGCAGTTACTCGAAATCTTCCAGGGGGCGTTCCTACGAGAAGTACTTC.

This clone was detected only a few times. Its ends do not fully match the called genes, so a read error is possible. The gene calls are TRBV12-3 or TRBV12-4 and TRBJ2-7, with no clear D. The CDR3 spans 12 residues. The CDR3, as DNA: TGTGACAGCAGTTTTGATCGGAGCGAGCAGTACTTC. As protein: CDSSFDRSEQYF.

This clone was counted at least ten times. J is TRBJ2-1 and V is TRBV3-1; TRBD2 aligns across 8 bases. Germline CDR1 reads LGHDT; CDR2 reads YNNKEL (reference sequence). The length of the CDR3 is 17 residues. Trimming cost V 0 bases and J 2 bases; bases outside gene matches: 6. The CDR3 sequence: CASSQELLAGAYNEQFF. The CDR3 region has the DNA TGTGCCAGCAGCCAAGAACTTCTAGCGGGTGCCTACAATGAGCAGTTCTTC.

The sample holds many counts of this clone. The CDR3 region is CASLGEGVDTEAFF. As DNA, the CDR3 is TGTGCCAGTCTGGGGGAAGGGGTCGACACTGAAGCTTTCTTT. V and J are TRBV2 and TRBJ1-1, with D maybe TRBD1 (5 bases). CDR1 is SNHLY and CDR2 is FYNNEI in the germline V gene. V was cut by 9 bases and J by 3 bases, with 17 bases left in between. The CDR3 spans 14 residues.

In this sample, this clone turned up many times. This chain uses TRBV6-6 with TRBJ2-7; no clear D. CDR1 is MNHNY and CDR2 is SVGAGI in the germline V gene (reference sequence). CDR3 size: 16 residues. With 0 bases removed from V and 1 base from J, the gap between germline ends came to 13 bases. The CDR3 here is CASSYSIGTESYEQYF. DNA for the CDR3: TGTGCCAGCAGTTACTCGATCGGCACGGAGTCCTACGAGCAGTACTTC.

This clone has more than one count but fewer than ten. V usage is TRBV28 and J usage is TRBJ1-1, with D unresolved. Germline values: CDR1 MDHEN, CDR2 SYDVKM. V lost 3 bases and J 4 bases, leaving 12 bases between the germline ends. The CDR3 loop spans 14 amino acids. The CDR3: CASSLMGGSTEAFF. The CDR3, as DNA: TGTGCCAGCAGTTTGATGGGAGGGAGCACTGAAGCTTTCTTT.

With respect to this clone: A read error may account for a junction end that differs from germline. This rearrangement joins TRBV10-3 to TRBJ2-3, with 9 bases fitting TRBD2. Germline CDR1 reads ENHRY; CDR2 reads SYGVKD. The CDR3 is 15 amino acids. As DNA, the CDR3 is TGTGCCATCAGTGAGTCAGCAGCGGGGGGAGATCCGCAGTATTTT. It yields the protein CAISESAAGGDPQYF.

For this clone: One base away lies a much larger clone, so this may be a sequencing read error. This chain joins TRBV6-4 and TRBJ2-1; 9 nucleotides line up with TRBD2. The CDR3 loop spans 15 amino acids. Losses at the gene ends were 4 bases for V and 0 bases for J; bases not matched to a gene: 1. The germline gives CDR1 MRHNA, CDR2 SNTAGT. The CDR3 nucleotides are TGTGCCAGCAGTGGGACTAGCGTCTCCTACAATGAGCAGTTCTTC. This encodes CASSGTSVSYNEQFF.

This clone was seen at least ten times. This rearrangement joins TRBV4-2 to TRBJ2-3; 12 bases fit TRBD2. The trim removed 0 bases at V and 4 bases at J, leaving 11 bases unmatched. Per germline, CDR1 LGHNA and CDR2 YNFKEQ. This CDR3 is built from 19 residues. In nucleotides, the CDR3 is TGTGCCAGCAGCCAAGAGGGCGGGCTAGCGGGGGGGCGGGCAGATACGCAGTATTTT. This gives the protein CASSQEGGLAGGRADTQYF.

Turning to this clone: One junction end disagrees with the germline gene, perhaps due to a read error. The chain employs TRBV12-3 or TRBV12-4 and TRBJ1-3; no clear D. The CDR3 length is 16 residues. The CDR3 is CASRETGTVGIDTIYF. The CDR3 DNA is TGTGCCAGCAGGGAAACCGGTACAGTGGGTATAGACACTATATATTTT.

This clone was counted only a few times. CDR3 sequence reads: CSVEEAGGYGYTF. Here the CDR3 DNA reads TGCAGCGTTGAAGAGGCGGGGGGCTATGGCTACACCTTC. This rearrangement joins TRBV29-1 to TRBJ1-2, with D maybe TRBD1 (5 bases). Trimming took off 0 bases at V and 4 bases at J, with 9 bases between the two ends. This CDR3 comprises 13 residues. The germline V gene has CDR1 SQVTM and CDR2 ANQGSEA.

This clone was detected many times. Other DNA sequences in the sample encode the same CDR3. The chain couples TRBV20-1 to TRBJ2-1; TRBD1 matches at 10 bases. CDR1 and CDR2 from the germline V gene are DFQATT and SNEGSKA (reference sequence). V shed 6 bases and J 8 bases; nucleotides not matched to a gene: 7. CDR3 length equals 13 residues. CDR3 protein: CSATTGGRDEQFF. CDR3 coding DNA: TGCAGTGCCACGACAGGGGGCAGGGATGAGCAGTTCTTC.

This clone was observed a handful of times. V usage is TRBV2 and J usage is TRBJ2-5; 7 bases line up with TRBD2. The CDR3 covers 13 residues. V trimming: 4 bases; J trimming: 2 bases; junction bases outside the gene matches: 1. CDR1 and CDR2 from the germline V gene are SNHLY and FYNNEI. The CDR3 spells CASSASGQETQYF. The DNA of the CDR3 is TGTGCCAGCAGTGCTAGCGGACAAGAGACCCAGTACTTC. Drawing the rest from reference TRBV2 and TRBJ2-5, the complete variable domain is EPEVTQTPSHQVTQMGQEVILRCVPISNHLYFYWYRQILGQKVEFLVSFYNNEISEKSEIFDDQFSVERPDGSNFTLKIRSTKLEDSAMYFCASSASGQETQYFGPGTRLLVL.

The chain carries TRBV28 and TRBJ1-2; D not certain. From germline, CDR1 is MDHEN and CDR2 SYDVKM. CDR3 length: 12 amino acids. Trimming left V 5 bases short and J 8 bases short, with 12 bases between. The CDR3 loop is CASSGRMEGYTF. DNA of the CDR3: TGTGCCAGCAGTGGACGGATGGAAGGCTACACCTTC.

Remarks on this clone: The sample has other DNA sequences that encode this CDR3 too. V and J are TRBV27 and TRBJ2-3; 8 nucleotides line up with TRBD1. V dropped 5 bases and J dropped 1; count of bases not matched to a gene: 8. Germline V gene lookup returns CDR1 MNHEY and CDR2 SMNVEV (reference sequence). The CDR3 has 16 residues. Written as DNA, the CDR3 is TGTGCCAGCAGTAAGAACAGGGGGGAGGGCACAGATACGCAGTATTTT. It translates to CASSKNRGEGTDTQYF.

The rearrangement joins TRBV28 to TRBJ1-4, with D unclear. The CDR3 sequence is 14 residues long. V was trimmed by 6 bases and J by 6 bases, leaving 14 bases between them. CDR1 and CDR2 from the germline V gene are MDHEN and SYDVKM. Here the CDR3 DNA reads TGTGCCAGCAGACCAGAGGGTGGGGATGAAAAACTGTTTTTT. Amino acid sequence: CASRPEGGDEKLFF.

This clone was seen many times. V usage is TRBV12-3 or TRBV12-4 and J usage is TRBJ2-5; a possible D gene is TRBD1 (6 bases). Trimming pared 7 bases from V and 5 bases from J, leaving 17 bases between. The CDR3 spans 14 residues. The chain's CDR3 is CASTGPQGPETQYF. The CDR3 DNA follows: TGTGCCAGCACAGGGCCCCAGGGGCCGGAGACCCAGTACTTC.

The chain joins TRBV14 to TRBJ1-2; D gene ambiguous. The CDR3 covers 13 residues. V was shortened by 4 bases and J by 5 bases, with 11 bases between the two germline ends. Germline values: CDR1 SGHDN, CDR2 FVKESK. The CDR3, as DNA: TGTGCCAGCAGCCCCCGTACAGCGTATGGCTACACCTTC. This codes for CASSPRTAYGYTF. The full variable domain, its missing parts supplied by reference TRBV14 and TRBJ1-2, is EAGVTQFPSHSVIEKGQTVTLRCDPISGHDNLYWYRRVMGKEIKFLLHFVKESKQDESGMPNNRFLAERTGGTYSTLKVQPAELEDSGVYFCASSPRTAYGYTFGSGTRLTVV.